Following are 2 T cell receptor beta chains from one sample sequenced in a study of Graves' ophthalmopathy and Graves' hyperthyroidism (dated by TCRdb to 2017 to 2018). The data were produced on an Illumina HiSeq 2000. For repertoire sequencing, the TCR beta CDR3 regions were amplified from RNA transcripts. A first-round RT-PCR used HTBI primers with the Qiagen OneStep RT-PCR kit, followed by a second-round multiplex PCR, size selection and purification. TCRdb redid the processing of the public reads, applying fastp at Q25 and MiXCR, and retained in-frame beta chains. Each CDR3 protein appears once, grouped with its most common genes and DNA. Present in this sample are about 370,000 distinct CDR3 sequences, about 17% of which were seen just once. 2.4% of the sample belongs to the ten largest clones. Sequenced input: peripheral blood. All receptors derive from an adult woman with stable Graves' hyperthyroidism.

This clonotype was observed many times. V gene TRBV7-9 combines with J gene TRBJ2-5; no firm D call. In germline, CDR1 is SEHNR, CDR2 FQNEAQ (reference sequence). V dropped 5 bases and J dropped 1 base, with 14 bases sitting between them. CDR3 size: 15 residues. In DNA, the CDR3 is TGTGCCAGCAGCCCCAACCCCTTAGTCCAAGAGACCCAGTACTTC. It translates to CASSPNPLVQETQYF.

This clonotype was observed at least ten times. This chain uses TRBV10-2 with TRBJ2-2, with D hard to call. V gave up 0 bases and J gave up 7 bases, with 0 bases separating them. The length of the CDR3 is 11 residues. Germline CDR1 reads WSHSY; CDR2 reads SAAADI. CDR3 region: CASSESGELFF. The CDR3 DNA reads TGCGCCAGCAGTGAGTCCGGGGAGCTGTTTTTT.